This TCR beta chain was recorded in a study of response to subunit inactivated influenza vaccine. CDR3 length: 14 residues. Germline V CDR1 and CDR2: SQVTM, ANQGSEA. V was clipped by 6 bases and J by 3 bases, with 15 bases between them. This clonotype was seen a few times. Its antigen remains unknown. Study-level points and caveats: It was the authors' suggestion that each seasonal influenza vaccination recruits few new T cells.

TCRdb redid the calling of the RT-PCR reads with MiXCR, one entry per CDR3 protein. The table lists approximately 520,000 distinct CDR3 sequences, about 15% of them singletons. This TCR was recovered from a man in his fifties or sixties who received an inactivated influenza vaccine. The sample here was CD4+ T cells sorted from PBMCs, taken 23 months after vaccination. The V and J genes are TRBV29-1 and TRBJ1-3; possibly TRBD1 for D (6 bases). The CDR3: CSVLGGANGNTIYF. The CDR3 DNA reads as TGCAGCGTCCTCGGGGGGGCGAATGGAAACACCATATATTTT. The full variable domain, rest sourced from reference TRBV29-1 and TRBJ1-3, is SAVISQKPSRDICQRGTSLTIQCQVDSQVTMMFWYRQQPGQSLTLIATANQGSEATYESGFVIDKFPISRPNLTFSTLTVSNMSPEDSSIYLCSVLGGANGNTIYFGEGSWLTVV.